The 11 T cell receptor beta chains reported below all come from one sample, sequenced in a study of blood T cell repertoires in COVID-19. Clones were sequenced by immunoSEQ multiplex PCR, and TCRdb holds only the in-frame ones, with some missing. This sample has 240,000 or so clones, with 70% to 85% found just once. Sequencing was done on a sample of peripheral blood. The receptors derive from a woman aged 80 or over with acute or convalescent COVID-19.

The V call is TRBV7-2, the J call TRBJ1-1; no clear D. The V and J ends lost 3 bases and 2 bases respectively, with 13 bases between them. Germline lookup yields CDR1 SGHTA and CDR2 FQGNSA. The CDR3 has 15 amino acids. CDR3 residues: CASSFLAAINTEAFF. CDR3 DNA: TGTGCCAGCAGCTTTCTAGCAGCCATTAACACTGAAGCTTTCTTT. Together with reference TRBV7-2 and TRBJ1-1, the CDR3 gives the full variable domain: GAGVSQSPSNKVTEKGKDVELRCDPISGHTALYWYRQSLGQGLEFLIYFQGNSAPDKSGLPSDRFSAERTGGSVSTLTIQRTQQEDSAVYLCASSFLAAINTEAFFGQGTRLTVV.

This clone was detected once. This chain joins TRBV12-3 or TRBV12-4 and TRBJ1-6; D call uncertain. CDR3 length: 12 residues. V was pared by 6 bases and J by 12 bases, with 12 bases between. The CDR3: CASSTSIRPLHF. The CDR3 coding sequence is TGTGCCAGCAGCACCTCCATTAGACCCCTCCACTTT.

The CDR3 DNA is TGTGCCAGCACCGCGACAGGGGGCCTTTTTTATGGCTACACCTTC. Residues: CASTATGGLFYGYTF. The rearrangement links TRBV5-6 to TRBJ1-2; 10 nucleotides line up with TRBD1. Trimming removed 6 bases from V and 5 bases from J; junction bases left unmatched: 10. This CDR3 comprises 15 residues. CDR1 and CDR2 from the germline V gene are SGHDT and YYEEEE. The whole variable domain, remainder taken from reference TRBV5-6 and TRBJ1-2, is DAGVTQSPTHLIKTRGQQVTLRCSPKSGHDTVSWYQQALGQGPQFIFQYYEEEERQRGNFPDRFSGHQFPNYSSELNVNALLLGDSALYLCASTATGGLFYGYTFGSGTRLTVV.

This clone was picked up a small number of times. The chain joins TRBV6-1 to TRBJ2-3, with D possibly TRBD1 on 6 matching bases. There are 14 residues in the CDR3. The germline gives CDR1 MNHNS, CDR2 SASEGT. Trimming pared 2 bases from V and 1 base from J, leaving 7 bases between. CDR3 DNA: TGTGCCAGCAGTGAACCAGGGGGCACAGATACGCAGTATTTT. As protein: CASSEPGGTDTQYF.

The chain couples TRBV18 to TRBJ1-2; D remains unclear. V was pared by 2 bases and J by 5 bases, with 9 bases between. This CDR3 has 13 amino acids. CDR1 and CDR2 from the germline V gene are KGHSH and LQKENI. The DNA of the CDR3 is TGTGCCAGCTCACCATCGGAGTTATATGGCTACACCTTC. Translated, it gives CASSPSELYGYTF.

In DNA, the CDR3 is TGTGCCAGCAGCCCGACAGGGGGCGAGCAGTACTTC. It codes for CASSPTGGEQYF. The V call is TRBV5-4, the J call TRBJ2-7, with TRBD1 identical over 9 bases. The CDR3 has 12 amino acids. Germline loops: CDR1 SGHNT, CDR2 YYREEE (reference sequence). The ends lost 4 bases at V and 6 bases at J; junction bases unmatched: 2.

J is TRBJ2-3 and V is TRBV29-1; 14 bases line up with TRBD2. The germline V gene has CDR1 SQVTM and CDR2 ANQGSEA. The CDR3 is made up of 17 amino acids. The V gene end was trimmed by 1 base and the J gene end by 5 bases; junction bases not matched to a gene: 8. The CDR3 DNA sequence: TGCAGCGTTGAAGGACTAGCGGGAGGGCCCCGGGGAGATACGCAGTATTTT. Protein sequence: CSVEGLAGGPRGDTQYF.

This chain links TRBV7-2 with TRBJ1-2; a possible D gene is TRBD1 (6 bases). V dropped 5 bases and J dropped 5 bases, with 15 bases sitting between them. The CDR3 loop spans 14 amino acids. From germline, CDR1 is SGHTA and CDR2 FQGNSA. The CDR3 DNA reads as TGTGCCAGCAGCCTCATGACAGGATCTTATGGCTACACCTTC. This translates into CASSLMTGSYGYTF.

This CDR3 is CASRRDRDNYGYTF. Written as DNA, the CDR3 is TGTGCCAGCAGGAGGGACAGGGACAACTATGGCTACACCTTC. This chain uses TRBV6-5 with TRBJ1-2; 9 bases are a match to TRBD1. Germline trimming cut 6 bases from V and 2 bases from J; bases unmatched to any gene: 4. Germline V gene lookup returns CDR1 MNHEY and CDR2 SVGAGI. The CDR3 consists of 14 residues.

This chain links TRBV18 with TRBJ2-7; 14 bases map to TRBD2. Germline CDR1 and CDR2: KGHSH and LQKENI. There are 16 residues in the CDR3. The ends lost 5 bases at V and 2 bases at J; junction bases unmatched: 5. The CDR3 region has the DNA TGTGCCAGCTCAACCCGGACTAGCGGGGGGACCTACGAGCAGTACTTC. It codes for CASSTRTSGGTYEQYF.

This chain joins TRBV6-1 and TRBJ2-1; 10 bases are a match to TRBD2. The CDR3 consists of 15 residues. Germline loops: CDR1 MNHNS, CDR2 SASEGT. The V segment lost 3 bases and the J segment 6 bases; nucleotides outside the gene matches: 5. The CDR3 sequence: CASSDLASGSNEQFF. The CDR3 DNA reads TGTGCCAGCAGTGACCTGGCTAGCGGGAGCAATGAGCAGTTCTTC.